This record covers a single T cell receptor (beta chain). The sample comes from a study of T cell clonotyping in hematopoietic cell transplantation. The ends were cut back, 1 base at V and 7 bases at J, with 14 bases in the middle. In germline, CDR1 is LNHDA, CDR2 SQIVND (reference sequence). This CDR3 is 14 amino acids long. This table comes from immunoSEQ multiplex PCR, and its TCRdb copy is limited to in-frame clones, with some not included. The table has 9,000 to 13,000 clones, about nine tenths seen once. The TCR sequence derives from a male patient between 60 and 69 years old who had an allogeneic stem cell transplant from an unrelated donor, so the T cells may come from the graft donor. Some clones in this sample may be carry-over from other donors' samples. The sample here was PBMCs, taken 180 days after allogeneic stem cell transplant. The rearrangement joins TRBV19 to TRBJ2-7; D uncertain. The CDR3 here is CASSIGDHQGEQYF. The CDR3 DNA is TGTGCCAGTAGTATAGGAGATCACCAAGGGGAGCAGTACTTC.